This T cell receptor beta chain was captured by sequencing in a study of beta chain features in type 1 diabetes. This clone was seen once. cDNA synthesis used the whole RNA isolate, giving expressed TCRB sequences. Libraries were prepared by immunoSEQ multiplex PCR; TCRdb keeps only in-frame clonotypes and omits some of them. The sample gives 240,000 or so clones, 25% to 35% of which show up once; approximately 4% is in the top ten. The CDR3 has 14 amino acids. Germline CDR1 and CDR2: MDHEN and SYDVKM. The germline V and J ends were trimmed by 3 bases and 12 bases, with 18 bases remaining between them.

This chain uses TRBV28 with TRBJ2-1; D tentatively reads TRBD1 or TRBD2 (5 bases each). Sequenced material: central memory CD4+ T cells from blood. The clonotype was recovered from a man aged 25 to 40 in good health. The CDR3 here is CASSFRFSPGGQFF. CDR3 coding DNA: TGTGCCAGCAGTTTCCGTTTCTCCCCTGGGGGGCAGTTCTTC.